The present T cell receptor beta chain was sequenced within a study of blood T cell repertoires in COVID-19. Study in general: The analysed material was cDNA or gDNA that came from T cells, B-cell-depleted T cells, or PBMCs.

The study drew participants aged about 18 to 89 years from 20 to 30 US areas. The ends were cut back, 0 bases at V and 5 bases at J, with 14 bases in the middle. This CDR3 region has 15 residues. Germline V gene data show CDR1 as SGHRS and CDR2 as YFSETQ. The method was immunoSEQ multiplex PCR; TCRdb's version includes in-frame clones alone and lacks a portion of them. The table shows 250,000 to 400,000 clones, with more than 90% occurring only once. This clonotype was sampled from a man in his sixties who had recovered from COVID-19. The J gene is TRBJ1-1, the V gene TRBV5-1, with D unclear. Material: PBMCs or T cells enriched from blood (not recorded which). The CDR3 nucleotides read TGCGCCAGCAGCTTGGCAGGTCCCGTCGGTACTGAAGCTTTCTTT. Translating gives CASSLAGPVGTEAFF.